A single sample gave rise to the 18 T cell receptor beta chains below, sequenced in a study of type 1 regulatory T cells. Their specific antigens are unknown. A single record per CDR3 protein comes from TCRdb applying MiXCR to the reads. The profile shows tens of thousands of distinct CDR3 sequences, approximately 77% of them singletons. The sample comprised cultured T cells, either the whole culture or a sorted T cell fraction (not recorded which). Subset denoted: Tr1-enriched cell product generated in vitro against host alloantigens. Receptor source: a human donor in good health.

The CDR3 DNA reads TGTGCCAGCAGAAGAACAGGAGAAATTGCCACAGATACGCAGTATTTT. This translates into CASRRTGEIATDTQYF. V is TRBV6-1 and J is TRBJ2-3; D is possibly TRBD1 (5 bases). V lost 6 bases and J lost 2, with 18 bases in between. Germline V lookup: CDR1 MNHNS, CDR2 SASEGT. This CDR3 is 16 amino acids long.

The V call is TRBV20-1, the J call TRBJ2-3; 9 nucleotides align to TRBD2. CDR3 length: 15 residues. Germline CDR1 is DFQATT and CDR2 is SNEGSKA (reference sequence). With V trimmed by 0 bases and J by 1 base, 2 bases remained unmatched. CDR3 coding DNA: TGCAGTGCTAGAGACTCTAGCGGGGGCACAGATACGCAGTATTTT. This gives the protein CSARDSSGGTDTQYF.

To note about this clonotype: Sequence at one end of the junction differs from germline and may be a read error. CDR3 protein: CASSVSRVNTEVFF. The CDR3, as DNA: TGCGCCAGCAGTGTATCCAGGGTGAACACTGAAGTTTTCTTT. This chain connects TRBV10-1 to TRBJ1-1, with a weak D call TRBD1 (5 bases). The CDR3 is made up of 14 amino acids. Per germline, CDR1 WNHNN and CDR2 SYGVQD (reference sequence).

The rearrangement joins TRBV15 to TRBJ2-1; the D gene could be TRBD1 or TRBD2 (6 bases each). The CDR3 totals 15 residues. The germline V and J ends were trimmed by 1 base and 8 bases, with 15 bases remaining between them. Germline-derived CDR1 and CDR2 are LNHNV and YYDKDF (reference sequence). The CDR3 DNA reads as TGTGCCACCAGCAGAGGGGGGGCCTTTCCCCATGAGCAGTTCTTC. This encodes CATSRGGAFPHEQFF.

This clonotype was detected once. V gene TRBV20-1 combines with J gene TRBJ2-1; TRBD2 matches at 8 bases. V dropped 7 bases and J dropped 15; count of bases not matched to a gene: 14. There are 12 residues in the CDR3. Germline CDR1 DFQATT, CDR2 SNEGSKA (reference sequence). CDR3 coding DNA: TGCAGTGTTCCGGCGTCGGGGGGGCGTGTGTTCTTC. Translating gives CSVPASGGRVFF.

The chain carries TRBV7-2 and TRBJ1-2; no firm D call. Trimming cost V 3 bases and J 1 base, with 6 bases left between them. The CDR3 covers 13 residues. The V gene's germline CDR1 is SGHTA and CDR2 FQGNSA. DNA for the CDR3: TGTGCCAGCAGCTTTGCGTTTAACTATGGCTACACCTTC. Translating gives CASSFAFNYGYTF.

V usage is TRBV7-8 and J usage is TRBJ2-1, with 9 bases lining up with TRBD2. Looked up from germline, CDR1 is SGHVS and CDR2 is FQNEAQ. J was trimmed by 9 bases and V by 1 base; bases with no gene match: 16. CDR3 length equals 18 residues. The CDR3 protein is CASSLGWASGAQNSEQFF. CDR3 nucleotides: TGTGCCAGCAGCTTAGGTTGGGCTAGCGGGGCGCAAAACAGTGAGCAGTTCTTC.

This sequence joins TRBV2 and TRBJ2-7; 10 nucleotides match TRBD2. The CDR3 is made up of 15 amino acids. Germline V gives CDR1 SNHLY, CDR2 FYNNEI. J lost 2 bases, V lost 7 bases, and 8 bases had no gene match. The CDR3 nucleotides read TGTGCCAGCACCCCGGGACTAGCGCGAGCCTACGAGCAGTACTTC. Translated, it gives CASTPGLARAYEQYF.

This chain links TRBV5-5 with TRBJ2-1; TRBD2 aligns across 15 bases. Unmatched junction bases numbered 11, after V lost 4 bases and J lost 9 bases. The CDR3 runs to 17 residues. Per germline, CDR1 SGHKS and CDR2 YYEKEE (reference sequence). CDR3 sequence: CASSQSWTSGGAGEQFF. Here the CDR3 DNA reads TGTGCCAGCAGCCAATCATGGACTAGCGGGGGGGCTGGTGAGCAGTTCTTC. The full variable domain, completed using reference TRBV5-5 and TRBJ2-1, is DAGVTQSPTHLIKTRGQQVTLRCSPISGHKSVSWYQQVLGQGPQFIFQYYEKEERGRGNFPDRFSARQFPNYSSELNVNALLLGDSALYLCASSQSWTSGGAGEQFFGPGTRLTVL.

Concerning this clonotype itself: The CDR3 carries no conserved terminal phenylalanine or tryptophan, so it likely arises from a read error. V and J are TRBV12-3 or TRBV12-4 and TRBJ2-5; 9 bases match TRBD1. This CDR3 has 14 amino acids. The J segment lost 5 bases and the V segment lost 5 bases, leaving 6 bases of the junction unmatched. CDR3 nucleotides: TGTGCCAGCAGTGCGGGACAGGGAGTTGAGACCCAGTACTCC. Translation: CASSAGQGVETQYS.

This clonotype was found a few times. The chain links TRBV15 to TRBJ1-4; D remains unclear. Trimming took off 1 base at V and 6 bases at J, with 12 bases between the two ends. The germline gives CDR1 LNHNV, CDR2 YYDKDF (reference sequence). This CDR3 has 15 amino acids. The CDR3 sequence: CATSRVDLTDEKLFF. Here the CDR3 DNA reads TGTGCCACCAGCAGAGTAGACCTTACTGATGAAAAACTGTTTTTT.

The rearrangement uses TRBV29-1 and TRBJ1-1; the D is unclear. The CDR3 totals 12 residues. Trimming cost V 7 bases and J 5 bases, with 14 bases left between them. From germline, CDR1 is SQVTM and CDR2 ANQGSEA. CDR3 coding DNA: TGCAGCGCCAAGCTCCCCCGAACTGAAGCTTTCTTT. Its protein is CSAKLPRTEAFF.

This sequence joins TRBV18 and TRBJ2-7; TRBD1 aligns across 11 bases. Germline values: CDR1 KGHSH, CDR2 LQKENI. CDR3 length: 18 residues. V lost 4 bases and J lost 7; bases outside the gene matches: 18. As DNA, the CDR3 is TGTGCCAGCTCACGTGGAGGACAGGGGGCTGCCCCGGGCAATGAGCAGTACTTC. Translating gives CASSRGGQGAAPGNEQYF.

This chain joins TRBV6-2 or TRBV6-3 and TRBJ2-3, with TRBD1 matching over 8 bases. This CDR3 is 14 amino acids long. Trimming cost V 6 bases and J 6 bases; bases outside gene matches: 8. Looked up from germline, CDR1 is MNHEY and CDR2 is SVGEGT. DNA of the CDR3: TGTGCCAGCAGCGCTCAGGGGGCAGGTGATACGCAGTATTTT. It is translated as CASSAQGAGDTQYF.

A few counts support this clonotype. The chain combines TRBV19 with TRBJ1-4, with 8 nucleotides matching TRBD1. In germline, CDR1 is LNHDA, CDR2 SQIVND (reference sequence). V gave up 6 bases and J gave up 5 bases; unmatched junction bases: 8. The CDR3 is 15 amino acids. CDR3 amino acids: CASRWGTGVNEKLFF. The CDR3 DNA reads as TGTGCCAGTAGATGGGGGACAGGCGTCAATGAAAAACTGTTTTTT.

There are a few counts of this clonotype. The V and J genes are TRBV12-3 or TRBV12-4 and TRBJ1-2; 7 bases align to TRBD1. Losses at the gene ends were 5 bases for V and 0 bases for J; bases not matched to a gene: 3. The CDR3 contains 14 residues. DNA of the CDR3: TGTGCCAGCAGTCCCACAGGGGCTAACTATGGCTACACCTTC. Translating gives CASSPTGANYGYTF.

The chain couples TRBV6-1 to TRBJ1-2; TRBD1 matches 9 bases. V shed 7 bases, J shed 2 bases, and the junction held 5 bases outside the gene matches. The CDR3 is 14 residues long. CDR1 MNHNS and CDR2 SASEGT come from the germline V gene. This chain's CDR3 is CASTPGQGNYGYTF. The CDR3 bases are TGTGCCAGCACTCCGGGACAGGGAAACTATGGCTACACCTTC.

In its sample, this clonotype was seen a few times. V gene TRBV6-5 combines with J gene TRBJ1-4, with D unresolved. V lost 4 bases, J lost 8 bases, and 11 bases lay in between. Germline values: CDR1 MNHEY, CDR2 SVGAGI. There are 13 residues in the CDR3. The CDR3 coding sequence is TGTGCCAGCAGTTCAGACATACAGGAAAAACTGTTTTTT. Amino acids: CASSSDIQEKLFF.